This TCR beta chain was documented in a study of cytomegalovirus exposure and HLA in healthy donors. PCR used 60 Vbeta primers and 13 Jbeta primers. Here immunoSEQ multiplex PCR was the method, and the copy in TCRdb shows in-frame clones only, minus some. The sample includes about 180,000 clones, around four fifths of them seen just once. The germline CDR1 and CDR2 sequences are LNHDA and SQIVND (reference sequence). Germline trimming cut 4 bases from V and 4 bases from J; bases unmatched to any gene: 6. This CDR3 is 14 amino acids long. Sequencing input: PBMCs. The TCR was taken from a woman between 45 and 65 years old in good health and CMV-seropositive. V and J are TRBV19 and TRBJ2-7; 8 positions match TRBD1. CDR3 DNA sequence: TGTGCCAGTAGTAAGGGACAGGCCCTATACGAGCAGTACTTC. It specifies CASSKGQALYEQYF.